The clone carrying this T cell receptor beta chain was counted a few times. Its antigen is still unknown. Germline V gene lookup returns CDR1 LGHNA and CDR2 YNFKEQ. The CDR3 sequence is 16 residues long. The V end was cut by 2 bases, the J end by 0 bases, with 13 bases between. The data are from a study of response to subunit inactivated influenza vaccine. Study-wide results and caveats: It was suggested by the authors that few new T cells are recruited by each seasonal influenza vaccination.

One entry per CDR3 protein, called by TCRdb with MiXCR from the RT-PCR reads. The repertoire holds 250,000 to 350,000 distinct CDR3 sequences, with around 20% as singletons. This chain connects TRBV4-2 to TRBJ1-1; D call uncertain. This specimen was PBMCs from blood, taken approximately 20 months after vaccination. The receptor was isolated from a man aged 50-75 years who received an inactivated influenza vaccine. As DNA, the CDR3 is TGTGCCAGCAGCCAATACACCGCGGGTATGAACACTGAAGCTTTCTTT. Amino acids: CASSQYTAGMNTEAFF.